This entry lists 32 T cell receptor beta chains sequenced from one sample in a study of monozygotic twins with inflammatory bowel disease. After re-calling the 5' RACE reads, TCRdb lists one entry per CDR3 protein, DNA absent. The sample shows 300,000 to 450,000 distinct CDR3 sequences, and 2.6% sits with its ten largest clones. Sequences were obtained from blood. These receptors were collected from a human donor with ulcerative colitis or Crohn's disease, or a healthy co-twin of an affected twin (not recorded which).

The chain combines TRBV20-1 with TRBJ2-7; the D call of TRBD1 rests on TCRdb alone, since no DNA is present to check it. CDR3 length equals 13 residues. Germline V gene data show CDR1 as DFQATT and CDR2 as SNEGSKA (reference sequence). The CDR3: CSATRTGAYEQYF.

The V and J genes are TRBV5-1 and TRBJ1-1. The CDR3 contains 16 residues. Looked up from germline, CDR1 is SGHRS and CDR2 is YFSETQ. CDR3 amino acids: CASSLVVGVGNTEAFF.

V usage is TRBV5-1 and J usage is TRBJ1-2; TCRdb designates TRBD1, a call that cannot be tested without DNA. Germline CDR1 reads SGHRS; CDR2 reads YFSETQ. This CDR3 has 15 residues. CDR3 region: CASSLERGQRNGYTF.

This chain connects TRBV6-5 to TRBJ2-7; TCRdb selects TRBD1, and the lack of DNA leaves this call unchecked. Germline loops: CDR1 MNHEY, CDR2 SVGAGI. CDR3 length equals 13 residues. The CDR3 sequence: CASSPQGSSGQYF.

This CDR3 is CSVVSVASTDTQYF. The chain is built from TRBV29-1 and TRBJ2-3; TCRdb reports TRBD2, a call that lacks DNA to check it against. Germline V CDR1 and CDR2: SQVTM, ANQGSEA. The CDR3 is made up of 14 amino acids.

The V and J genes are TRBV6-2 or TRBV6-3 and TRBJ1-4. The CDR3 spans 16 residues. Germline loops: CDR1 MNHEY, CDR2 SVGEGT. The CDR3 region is CASSRGRSSTNEKLFF.

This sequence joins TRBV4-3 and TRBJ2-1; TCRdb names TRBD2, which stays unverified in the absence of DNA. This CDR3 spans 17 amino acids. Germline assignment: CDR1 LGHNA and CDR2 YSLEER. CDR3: CASSQDPGTRSYNEQFF.

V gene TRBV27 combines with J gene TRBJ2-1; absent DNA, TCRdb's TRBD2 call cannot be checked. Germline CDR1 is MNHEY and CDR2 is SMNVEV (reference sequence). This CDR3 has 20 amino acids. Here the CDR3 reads CASSFFPGLAGGSSYNEQFF.

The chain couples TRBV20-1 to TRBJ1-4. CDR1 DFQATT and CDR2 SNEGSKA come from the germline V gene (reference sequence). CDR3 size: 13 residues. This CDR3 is CSATGRFGEKLFF.

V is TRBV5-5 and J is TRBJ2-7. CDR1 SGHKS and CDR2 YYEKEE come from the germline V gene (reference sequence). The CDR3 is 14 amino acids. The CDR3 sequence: CASSQGRSSYEQYF.

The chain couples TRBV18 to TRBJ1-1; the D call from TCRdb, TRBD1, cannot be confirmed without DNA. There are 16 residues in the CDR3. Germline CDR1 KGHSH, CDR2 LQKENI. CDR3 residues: CASSPPGGASITEAFF. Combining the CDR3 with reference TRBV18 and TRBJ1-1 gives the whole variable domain NAGVMQNPRHLVRRRGQEARLRCSPMKGHSHVYWYRQLPEEGLKFMVYLQKENIIDESGMPKERFSAEFPKEGPSILRIQQVVRGDSAAYFCASSPPGGASITEAFFGQGTRLTVV.

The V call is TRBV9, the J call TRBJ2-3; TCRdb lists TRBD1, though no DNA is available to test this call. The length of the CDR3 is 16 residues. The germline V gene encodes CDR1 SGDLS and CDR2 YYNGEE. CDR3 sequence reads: CASSPADRISTDTQYF.

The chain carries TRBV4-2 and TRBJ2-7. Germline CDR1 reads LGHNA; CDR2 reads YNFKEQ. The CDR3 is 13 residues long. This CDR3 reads CASSQPSSYEQYF.

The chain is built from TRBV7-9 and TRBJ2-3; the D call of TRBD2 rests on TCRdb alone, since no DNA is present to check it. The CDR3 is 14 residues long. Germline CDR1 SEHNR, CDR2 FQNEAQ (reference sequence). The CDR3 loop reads CASSYAGSRDTQYF.

The CDR3 loop is CASSQGVGEYQPQHF. This rearrangement joins TRBV3-1 to TRBJ1-5. This CDR3 is built from 15 residues. Germline CDR1 and CDR2: LGHDT and YNNKEL (reference sequence).

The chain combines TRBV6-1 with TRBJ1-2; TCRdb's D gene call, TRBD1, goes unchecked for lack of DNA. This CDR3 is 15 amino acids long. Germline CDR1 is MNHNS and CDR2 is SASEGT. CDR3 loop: CASSEMRQGAEGYTF.

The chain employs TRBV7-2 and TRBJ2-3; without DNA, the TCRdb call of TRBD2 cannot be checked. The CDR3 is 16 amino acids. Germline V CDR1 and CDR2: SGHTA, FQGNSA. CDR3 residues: CASRSLAGVYTDTQYF.

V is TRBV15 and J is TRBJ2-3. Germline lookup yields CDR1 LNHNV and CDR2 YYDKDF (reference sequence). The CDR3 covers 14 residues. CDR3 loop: CATSRGSPTDTQYF.

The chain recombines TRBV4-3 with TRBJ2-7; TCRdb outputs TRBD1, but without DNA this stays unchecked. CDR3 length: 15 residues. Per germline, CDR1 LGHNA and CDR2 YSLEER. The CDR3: CASSPQGGVSYEQYF.

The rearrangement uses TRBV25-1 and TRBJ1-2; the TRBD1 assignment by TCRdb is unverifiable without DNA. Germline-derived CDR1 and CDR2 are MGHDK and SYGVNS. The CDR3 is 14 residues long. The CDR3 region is CASSEPGQGYGYTF.

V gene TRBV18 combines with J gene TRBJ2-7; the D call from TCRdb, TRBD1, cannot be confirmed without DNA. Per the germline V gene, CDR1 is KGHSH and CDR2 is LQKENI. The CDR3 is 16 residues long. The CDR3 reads CASSPAWQGDSYEQYF.

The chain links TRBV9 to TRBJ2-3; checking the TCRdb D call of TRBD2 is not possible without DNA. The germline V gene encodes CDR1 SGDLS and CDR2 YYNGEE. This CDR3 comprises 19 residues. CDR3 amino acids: CASSVDGLAGGGPTDTQYF.

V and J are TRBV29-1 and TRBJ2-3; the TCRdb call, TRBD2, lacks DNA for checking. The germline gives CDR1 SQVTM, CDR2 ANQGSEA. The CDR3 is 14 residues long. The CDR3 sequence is CSVAPGGLTDTQYF.

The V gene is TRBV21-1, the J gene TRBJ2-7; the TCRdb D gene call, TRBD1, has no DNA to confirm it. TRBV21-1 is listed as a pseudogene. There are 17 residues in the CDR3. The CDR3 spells CASSKALTGISSYEQYF.

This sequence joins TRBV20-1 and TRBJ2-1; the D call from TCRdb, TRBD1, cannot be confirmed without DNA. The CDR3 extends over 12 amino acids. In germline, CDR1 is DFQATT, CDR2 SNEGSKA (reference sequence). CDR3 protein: CSAQDRYNEQFF.

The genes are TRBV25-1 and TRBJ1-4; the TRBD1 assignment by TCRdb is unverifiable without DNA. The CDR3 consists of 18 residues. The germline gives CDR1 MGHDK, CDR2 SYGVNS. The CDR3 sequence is CASSHRGDRGRRNEKLFF.

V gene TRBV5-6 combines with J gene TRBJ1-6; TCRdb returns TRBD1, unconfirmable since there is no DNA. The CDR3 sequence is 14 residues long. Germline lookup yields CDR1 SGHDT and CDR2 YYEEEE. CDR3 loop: CASSYRDRGAPLHF. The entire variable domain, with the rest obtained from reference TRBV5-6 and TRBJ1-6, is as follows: DAGVTQSPTHLIKTRGQQVTLRCSPKSGHDTVSWYQQALGQGPQFIFQYYEEEERQRGNFPDRFSGHQFPNYSSELNVNALLLGDSALYLCASSYRDRGAPLHFGNGTRLTVT.

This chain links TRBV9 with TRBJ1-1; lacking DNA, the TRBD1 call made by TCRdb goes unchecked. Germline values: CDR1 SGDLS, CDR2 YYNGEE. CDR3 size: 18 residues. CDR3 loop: CASSVVPGANSGKTEAFF.

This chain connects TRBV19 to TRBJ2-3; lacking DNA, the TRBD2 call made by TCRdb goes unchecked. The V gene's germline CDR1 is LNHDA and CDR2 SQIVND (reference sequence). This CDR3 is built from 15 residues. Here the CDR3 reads CASNHGAGARDTQYF.

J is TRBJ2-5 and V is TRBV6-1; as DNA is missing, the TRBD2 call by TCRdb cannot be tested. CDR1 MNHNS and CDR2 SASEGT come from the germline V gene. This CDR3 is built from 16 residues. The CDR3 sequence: CASRLSGAQGWETQYF.

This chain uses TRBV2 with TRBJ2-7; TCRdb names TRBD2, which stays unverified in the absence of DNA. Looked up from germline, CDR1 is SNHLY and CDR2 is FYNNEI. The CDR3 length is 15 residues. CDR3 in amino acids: CASLVIRTTNYEQYF.

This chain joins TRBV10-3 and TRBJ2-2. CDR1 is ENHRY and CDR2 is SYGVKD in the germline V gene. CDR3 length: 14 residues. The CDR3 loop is CAISRSIGTGELFF.